A selection of T cell receptor beta chains follows, all from one sample in a study of blood T cell repertoires in COVID-19. Measured with immunoSEQ multiplex PCR; TCRdb has only the in-frame clones, and not every one. The data show 100,000 to 150,000 clones, around 83% seen once. Sample: peripheral blood. The receptor set was obtained from a man older than 75 with active or convalescent COVID-19. CDR3s include the opening cysteine and the closing phenylalanine or tryptophan. Fields, in order: V gene, CDR3 protein.

v_call: TRBV19
cdr3_aa: CASTPRVRDSIAKNIQYF

v_call: TRBV30
cdr3_aa: CALREPGINEQFF

v_call: TRBV7-3
cdr3_aa: CASSLAGSTDTQYF

v_call: TRBV9
cdr3_aa: CASSVDRNTGELFF

v_call: TRBV5-1
cdr3_aa: CASSFSGGGTGELFF

v_call: TRBV5-1
cdr3_aa: CASSRQGEYNEQYF

v_call: TRBV5-1
cdr3_aa: CASSLQGTYGYTF

v_call: TRBV19
cdr3_aa: CASSGPGLSYEQYF

v_call: TRBV7-2
cdr3_aa: CASSSLGYEQYF

v_call: TRBV2
cdr3_aa: CASTRLAGGPYEQYF

v_call: TRBV3-1/TRBV3-2
cdr3_aa: CASSPSRATEAFF

v_call: TRBV19
cdr3_aa: CASGSSSYNSPLHF

v_call: TRBV29-1
cdr3_aa: CSAQFSGNTIYF

v_call: TRBV12-3/TRBV12-4
cdr3_aa: CASGQGPNYGYTF

v_call: TRBV7-8
cdr3_aa: CASSPPGQEDQPQHF

v_call: TRBV6-6
cdr3_aa: CASSDTGQGQYF

v_call: TRBV18
cdr3_aa: CASSPPTTGLRYF

v_call: TRBV5-8
cdr3_aa: CASSLLAGAHSYNEQFF

v_call: TRBV7-2
cdr3_aa: CASSPSGGRGDTQYF

v_call: TRBV7-9
cdr3_aa: CASSLGGGDEQYF

v_call: TRBV5-6
cdr3_aa: CASSREGRGEKLFF

v_call: TRBV5-1
cdr3_aa: CASTPRSPNTGELFF

v_call: TRBV5-8
cdr3_aa: CASSQPGGMGYNEQFF

v_call: TRBV12-3/TRBV12-4
cdr3_aa: CASSQSTGTEAFF

v_call: TRBV5-8
cdr3_aa: CASSGRTAQSIEQYF

v_call: TRBV2
cdr3_aa: CASSVQGNQPQHF

v_call: TRBV7-9
cdr3_aa: CASSLGQGVGYGYTF

v_call: TRBV12-3/TRBV12-4
cdr3_aa: CASSEGQRETQYF

v_call: TRBV10-3
cdr3_aa: CGAGGVQETQYF

v_call: TRBV28
cdr3_aa: CASSFSEYEQYF

v_call: TRBV19
cdr3_aa: CASSTYWGQGSVTF